This TCR beta chain was sequenced in a study of PD-L1 blockade in urothelial cancer. Study-wide background: A median of about 140,000 T cells was found in the blood samples.

The trim removed 8 bases at V and 6 bases at J, leaving 13 bases unmatched. The CDR3 has 17 residues. Germline CDR1 is MNHEY and CDR2 is SMNVEV (reference sequence). Using immunoSEQ multiplex PCR, the repertoire was profiled, and TCRdb retains in-frame clones only, with some absent. In the table there are tens of thousands of clones, roughly 87% of which are singletons. This material consisted of PBMCs, taken around atezolizumab (anti-PD-L1) treatment. The J gene is TRBJ2-3, the V gene TRBV27; 14 nucleotides agree with TRBD2. This clonotype was obtained from a woman in her 70s with urothelial cancer. CDR3: CASSTRGTSGSRDTQYF. CDR3 DNA sequence: TGTGCCAGCTCTACACGAGGGACTAGCGGGAGTAGGGATACGCAGTATTTT.